This T cell receptor beta chain derives from a study of regulatory dendritic cells for organ transplantation. Sequencing was performed with immunoSEQ multiplex PCR; in TCRdb, only in-frame clones are kept and a portion is missing. The table has roughly 30,000 clones, approximately 81% seen once; the top ten hold roughly 0.4%. V was trimmed by 3 bases and J by 2 bases, leaving 10 bases between them. The germline CDR1 and CDR2 sequences are KGHSH and LQKENI. The CDR3 extends over 14 amino acids. The rearrangement joins TRBV18 to TRBJ1-1; D is undetermined. The sequence derives from a human donor in good health. What was sequenced was naive CD8+ T cells from blood. Subset here: CD45RA+ naive T cells. The CDR3 sequence: CASSPDGVNTEAFF. The DNA for the CDR3 is TGTGCCAGCTCACCCGACGGGGTAAACACTGAAGCTTTCTTT.